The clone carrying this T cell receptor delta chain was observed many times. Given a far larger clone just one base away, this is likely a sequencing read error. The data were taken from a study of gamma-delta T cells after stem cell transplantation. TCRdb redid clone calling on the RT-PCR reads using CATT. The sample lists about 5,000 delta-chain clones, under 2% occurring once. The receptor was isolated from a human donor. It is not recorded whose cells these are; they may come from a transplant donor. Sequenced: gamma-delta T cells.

The CDR3 region is CACDATGGYSSWDTRQMFF. The CDR3 DNA follows: TGTGCCTGTGACGCCACTGGGGGCTATAGCTCCTGGGACACCCGACAGATGTTTTTC. V and J are TRDV2 and TRDJ3; TRDD3 matches at 8 bases. The CDR3 contains 19 residues. V lost 3 bases, J lost 0 bases, and 9 bases stayed unmatched. In germline, CDR1 is GEAIGNYY, CDR2 EKD.